This entry features one TCR beta chain sequence. Its target is unknown. The entry originates in a study of T cell responses to AZD1222 COVID-19 vaccine. Notes on the study in general: The breadth and depth of Spike-specific TCRs increased once two AZD1222 doses had been given.

V shed 0 bases and J shed 6 bases, with 13 bases lying between them. This CDR3 spans 15 amino acids. Germline V gene sequence: CDR1 SGHRS, CDR2 YFSETQ. Libraries were prepared by immunoSEQ multiplex PCR; TCRdb keeps only in-frame clonotypes and omits some of them. The table has approximately 30,000 clones, 75% to 90% seen once. The TCR comes from an adult in good health. Sequences were derived from peripheral blood, sampled on day 0 of AZD1222 vaccination. This chain uses TRBV5-1 with TRBJ1-5, with D possibly TRBD1 on 5 matching bases. The CDR3, as DNA: TGCGCCAGCAGCTTGGCCTGGGGCGGGGGTCAGCCCCAGCATTTT. It translates to CASSLAWGGGQPQHF.